This T cell receptor (beta chain) was retrieved from a study of control samples from healthy donors and cancer patients. Trimming cost V 1 base and J 0 bases; bases outside gene matches: 6. This CDR3 spans 17 amino acids. CDR1 is MDHEN, CDR2 SYDVKM, per germline. The repertoire was sequenced with immunoSEQ multiplex PCR; TCRdb's copy has only in-frame clones and lacks some. The data show 150,000 to 190,000 clones, 85% to 95% seen once. The TCR was taken from a man aged 45-65 years in good health. The V call is TRBV28, the J call TRBJ1-5; 7 bases align to TRBD1. The sequenced material came from blood. CDR3: CASSLSTGATSNQPQHF. The DNA of the CDR3 is TGTGCCAGCAGTTTATCTACAGGGGCGACTAGCAATCAGCCCCAGCATTTT.